These 26 T cell receptor beta chains came from one sample sequenced in a study of blood T cell repertoires in COVID-19. The repertoire was sequenced with immunoSEQ multiplex PCR; TCRdb's copy has only in-frame clones and lacks some. The table shows approximately 330,000 clones, with roughly 90% occurring only once. Input material: peripheral blood. The receptors were gathered from a man aged 25-45 years with COVID-19, enrolled during active disease.

A single count supports this clone. This chain uses TRBV6-1 with TRBJ2-3; 11 nucleotides line up with TRBD2. V was clipped by 3 bases and J by 5 bases; unmatched bases: 4. The CDR3 has 15 residues. Germline V gives CDR1 MNHNS, CDR2 SASEGT. This chain's CDR3 is CASSDQGLAGDTQYF. In nucleotides, the CDR3 is TGTGCCAGCAGTGACCAAGGACTAGCGGGAGATACGCAGTATTTT.

The chain is built from TRBV27 and TRBJ1-2; 9 bases match TRBD1. The germline V gene encodes CDR1 MNHEY and CDR2 SMNVEV (reference sequence). The CDR3 covers 16 residues. With V trimmed by 5 bases and J by 1 base, 8 bases remained unmatched. The CDR3 DNA sequence: TGTGCCAGCAGTCAAAGAGGGACAGGGATTAACTATGGCTACACCTTC. Its translation: CASSQRGTGINYGYTF.

V usage is TRBV6-2 or TRBV6-3 and J usage is TRBJ1-2, with no clear D. CDR1 is MNHEY, CDR2 SVGEGT, per germline. V lost 6 bases and J 4 bases, leaving 9 bases between the germline ends. There are 12 residues in the CDR3. The CDR3 is CASSPAAYGYTF. As DNA, the CDR3 is TGTGCCAGCAGCCCGGCCGCCTATGGCTACACCTTC.

The chain joins TRBV6-2 or TRBV6-3 to TRBJ1-1; weak D call: TRBD1 (5 bases). CDR1 is MNHEY and CDR2 is SVGEGT in the germline V gene. V was shortened by 2 bases and J by 4 bases, with 14 bases between the two germline ends. CDR3 length equals 15 residues. This chain's CDR3 is CASSYNRGKGTEAFF. The CDR3 region has the DNA TGTGCCAGCAGTTACAATCGGGGGAAAGGCACTGAAGCTTTCTTT.

The chain recombines TRBV7-2 with TRBJ2-7; D unclear. Germline loops: CDR1 SGHTA, CDR2 FQGNSA. The CDR3 sequence is 12 residues long. V was trimmed by 5 bases and J by 2 bases, leaving 7 bases between them. Here the CDR3 DNA reads TGTGCCAGCAGCCCAGGTCCCTACGAGCAGTACTTC. Protein product: CASSPGPYEQYF.

V is TRBV7-2 and J is TRBJ2-3, with a weak D call TRBD1 (6 bases). Germline CDR1 SGHTA, CDR2 FQGNSA. The CDR3 runs 14 residues. With 6 bases removed from V and 3 bases from J, the gap between germline ends came to 13 bases. CDR3 loop: CASRADRATDTQYF. The CDR3 coding sequence is TGTGCCAGCAGGGCGGACAGAGCAACAGATACGCAGTATTTT.

V gene TRBV4-3 combines with J gene TRBJ2-5; TRBD1 matches at 10 bases. The CDR3 totals 16 residues. V was clipped by 1 base and J by 5 bases; unmatched bases: 7. CDR1 is LGHNA, CDR2 YSLEER, per germline. The CDR3 coding sequence is TGCGCCAGCAGCCAAGGCGCCGACAGGGGGCGGGAGACCCAGTACTTC. Protein sequence: CASSQGADRGRETQYF.

The V call is TRBV15, the J call TRBJ2-1; 9 bases fit TRBD1. V lost 3 bases and J lost 8; bases outside the gene matches: 8. The CDR3 extends over 15 amino acids. Germline V gives CDR1 LNHNV, CDR2 YYDKDF (reference sequence). This CDR3 reads CATSRGTGRSDEQFF. Here the CDR3 DNA reads TGTGCCACCAGCAGGGGGACAGGGCGGTCCGATGAGCAGTTCTTC. Full variable domain (remainder filled in from reference TRBV15 and TRBJ2-1): DAMVIQNPRYQVTQFGKPVTLSCSQTLNHNVMYWYQQKSSQAPKLLFHYYDKDFNNEADTPDNFQSRRPNTSFCFLDIRSPGLGDTAMYLCATSRGTGRSDEQFFGPGTRLTVL.

In this sample, this clone turned up once. The chain carries TRBV19 and TRBJ1-1; 7 nucleotides agree with TRBD1. The CDR3 has 13 residues. J was trimmed by 11 bases and V by 6 bases; bases with no gene match: 12. Germline CDR1 is LNHDA and CDR2 is SQIVND (reference sequence). CDR3 bases: TGTGCCAGTAGAGACAGGGTCCCAAGAGTCGCTTTCTTT. Its protein product is CASRDRVPRVAFF.

The genes are TRBV5-1 and TRBJ2-5; TRBD1 matches 9 bases. The V gene end was trimmed by 5 bases and the J gene end by 5 bases; junction bases not matched to a gene: 7. Germline CDR1 and CDR2: SGHRS and YFSETQ. The length of the CDR3 is 14 residues. The CDR3 sequence is CASSYGTGTETQYF. The CDR3 region has the DNA TGCGCCAGCAGTTATGGGACAGGGACGGAGACCCAGTACTTC.

V gene TRBV5-1 combines with J gene TRBJ2-7; no firm D call. CDR3 length equals 15 residues. V dropped 1 base and J dropped 3 bases, with 14 bases sitting between them. The germline V gene has CDR1 SGHRS and CDR2 YFSETQ. CDR3: CASSLLSNEGYEQYF. CDR3 coding DNA: TGCGCCAGCAGCTTGCTTAGCAACGAAGGCTACGAGCAGTACTTC.

The rearrangement joins TRBV24-1 to TRBJ2-1; 13 bases line up with TRBD2. CDR3 length equals 16 residues. V lost 4 bases to trimming and J lost 7 bases; unmatched junction nucleotides: 6. CDR1 and CDR2 from the germline V gene are KGHDR and SFDVKD. The CDR3 nucleotides read TGTGCCACCAGTGAGAGGACTAGCGGGAGTAGAAATGAGCAGTTCTTC. Its translation is CATSERTSGSRNEQFF.

The chain links TRBV11-3 to TRBJ2-3, with D possibly matching TRBD1 (5 bases). The germline CDR1 and CDR2 sequences are SGHNT and YENEEA. Trimming left V 5 bases short and J 2 bases short, with 11 bases between. CDR3 size: 14 residues. The chain's CDR3 is CASSTQGTTDTQYF. CDR3 coding DNA: TGTGCCAGCAGCACTCAGGGTACCACAGATACGCAGTATTTT.

J is TRBJ2-7 and V is TRBV11-3; 9 bases map to TRBD1. The CDR3 consists of 16 residues. Trimming at V came to 5 bases and at J to 2 bases, leaving 10 bases not matched to a gene. In germline, CDR1 is SGHNT, CDR2 YENEEA. The CDR3 sequence: CASSPGTGQGPYEQYF. Here the CDR3 DNA reads TGTGCCAGCAGCCCAGGAACGGGACAGGGTCCCTACGAGCAGTACTTC.

Comments on this clone: One end of the junction fails to match germline, which may point to a read error. In DNA form, the CDR3 reads TGTGCCAGCAGATACTCAGGAATGAGCGGGGGACCCACAGATACGCAGTATTTT. Amino acid sequence: CASRYSGMSGGPTDTQYF. The genes are TRBV6-2 or TRBV6-3 and TRBJ2-3; 8 bases line up with TRBD2. The CDR3 is made up of 18 amino acids. CDR1 is MNHEY, CDR2 SVGEGT, per germline.

The chain couples TRBV19 to TRBJ1-1, with a possible D match to TRBD1 (5 bases). The germline V gene encodes CDR1 LNHDA and CDR2 SQIVND (reference sequence). The germline V and J ends were trimmed by 5 bases and 5 bases, with 21 bases remaining between them. The CDR3 has 16 amino acids. CDR3 in amino acids: CASSPPMFGGGTEAFF. The CDR3 DNA reads TGTGCCAGTAGTCCCCCGATGTTTGGGGGGGGGACTGAAGCTTTCTTT.

J is TRBJ2-7 and V is TRBV7-9, with D possibly being TRBD2 (6 bases). Germline CDR1 and CDR2: SEHNR and FQNEAQ (reference sequence). The germline V and J ends were trimmed by 6 bases and 2 bases, with 11 bases remaining between them. The CDR3 totals 13 residues. The CDR3 region has the DNA TGTGCCAGCAGGCCATCGGGGGCCTACGAGCAGTACTTC. Translating gives CASRPSGAYEQYF.

In regard to this clone: A much larger clone lies a single base off, so this may be a read error. Other DNA sequences in this specimen translate into the identical CDR3. J is TRBJ1-5 and V is TRBV18; D might be TRBD1 (6 bases). Between the trimmed V and J ends, which lost 5 bases and 5 bases, there was a span of 10 bases. The CDR3 covers 13 residues. Germline lookup yields CDR1 KGHSH and CDR2 LQKENI. The CDR3 protein is CASSEHRDQPQHF. CDR3 bases: TGTGCCAGCTCAGAACACAGGGATCAGCCCCAGCATTTT.

Notes on this clone: A much more abundant neighbour one base away suggests this may be a read error. This sequence joins TRBV11-3 and TRBJ2-5; 9 bases match TRBD1. The germline gives CDR1 SGHNT, CDR2 YENEEA. The J segment lost 5 bases and the V segment lost 4 bases, leaving 2 bases of the junction unmatched. This CDR3 contains 13 residues. The CDR3 is CASSSGTGETQYF. The CDR3 region has the DNA TGTGCCAGCAGCTCCGGGACAGGGGAGACCCAGTACTTC.

A remark on this clone: A junction boundary mismatches the germline segment, possibly from a read error. The V and J genes are TRBV18 and TRBJ2-1; TRBD2 agrees at 13 bases. The CDR3 contains 16 residues. CDR1 is KGHSH, CDR2 LQKENI, per germline. The CDR3, as DNA: TGTGCCAGCTCACCCCGGACTAGCGGGAGCTACCATGAGCAGTTCTTC. This translates into CASSPRTSGSYHEQFF.

The chain employs TRBV4-2 and TRBJ1-4; 10 nucleotides agree with TRBD1. The CDR3 has 19 residues. The ends lost 4 bases at V and 4 bases at J; junction bases unmatched: 15. CDR1 and CDR2 from the germline V gene are LGHNA and YNFKEQ. The CDR3 DNA follows: TGTGCCAGCAGCCGGTTCCGGGACAGGGGATCTAGCCGTAATGAAAAACTGTTTTTT. Translating gives CASSRFRDRGSSRNEKLFF.

The chain combines TRBV18 with TRBJ2-1; 12 bases fit TRBD1. Germline V lookup: CDR1 KGHSH, CDR2 LQKENI. Trimming removed 6 bases from V and 9 bases from J; junction bases left unmatched: 12. The CDR3 consists of 16 residues. Here the CDR3 reads CASSGSGTGGLSEQFF. The CDR3 region has the DNA TGTGCCAGCTCGGGCTCCGGGACAGGGGGCTTGAGTGAGCAGTTCTTC.

The chain joins TRBV6-5 to TRBJ1-2, with D unclear. Germline V gene sequence: CDR1 MNHEY, CDR2 SVGAGI. Trimming pared 4 bases from V and 8 bases from J, leaving 14 bases between. The CDR3 runs to 13 residues. As DNA, the CDR3 is TGTGCCAGCAGTTCGTGGAACTGGAGGGGCTACACCTTC. Amino acids: CASSSWNWRGYTF.

This chain links TRBV6-1 with TRBJ1-4; TRBD1 aligns across 8 bases. The CDR3 has 16 residues. Germline-derived CDR1 and CDR2 are MNHNS and SASEGT. J lost 8 bases, V lost 2 bases, and 10 bases had no gene match. This chain's CDR3 is CASSENWTGRREKLFF. The CDR3 DNA follows: TGTGCCAGCAGTGAAAATTGGACAGGGCGGAGGGAAAAACTGTTTTTT.

The V call is TRBV7-3, the J call TRBJ2-3; 12 nucleotides match TRBD1. Per germline, CDR1 SGHTA and CDR2 FQGTGA. This CDR3 region has 16 residues. V gave up 5 bases and J gave up 4 bases; unmatched junction bases: 7. The CDR3 loop reads CASSVRDRGPPDTQYF. CDR3 nucleotides: TGTGCCAGCAGCGTCCGGGACAGGGGGCCCCCAGATACGCAGTATTTT. Using reference TRBV7-3 and TRBJ2-3 for the parts outside the CDR3, the full variable domain is GAGVSQTPSNKVTEKGKYVELRCDPISGHTALYWYRQSLGQGPEFLIYFQGTGAADDSGLPNDRFFAVRPEGSVSTLKIQRTERGDSAVYLCASSVRDRGPPDTQYFGPGTRLTVL.

CDR3 region: CASSLSWQGGTEAFF. DNA for the CDR3: TGTGCCAGCAGCTTGTCTTGGCAGGGTGGAACTGAAGCTTTCTTT. The J gene is TRBJ1-1, the V gene TRBV5-4, with D possibly being TRBD1 (5 bases). V dropped 1 base and J dropped 5 bases, with 15 bases sitting between them. CDR3 size: 15 residues. Germline CDR1 SGHNT, CDR2 YYREEE (reference sequence).